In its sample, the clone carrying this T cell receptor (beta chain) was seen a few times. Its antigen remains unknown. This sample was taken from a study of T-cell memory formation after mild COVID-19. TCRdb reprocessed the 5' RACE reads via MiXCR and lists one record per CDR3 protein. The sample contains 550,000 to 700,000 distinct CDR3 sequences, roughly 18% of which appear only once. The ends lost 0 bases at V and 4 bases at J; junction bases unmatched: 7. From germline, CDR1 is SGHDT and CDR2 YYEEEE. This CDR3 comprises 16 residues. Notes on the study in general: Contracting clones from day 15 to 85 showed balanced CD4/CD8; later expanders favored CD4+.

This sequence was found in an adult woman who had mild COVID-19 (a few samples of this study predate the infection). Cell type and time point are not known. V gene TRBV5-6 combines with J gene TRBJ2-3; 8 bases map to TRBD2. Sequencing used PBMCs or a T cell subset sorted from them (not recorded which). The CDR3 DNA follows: TGTGCCAGCAGCTTGGAACGGGGGGGCCTATCAGATACGCAGTATTTT. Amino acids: CASSLERGGLSDTQYF.